This TCR beta chain was observed in a study of vaccination effects on CD4 cells after COVID-19. Whole-study results and caveats: Vaccine- and infection-induced clones showed marked clonal contraction late following vaccination. The study had few convalescent patients and no early post-infection timepoints.

This clone was picked up a small number of times. What it recognizes is unknown. V was cut by 2 bases and J by 6 bases, with 10 bases left in between. The CDR3 covers 13 residues. Germline V gene lookup returns CDR1 WNHNN and CDR2 SYGVQD (reference sequence). Antigen-specific CD4+ T cells were expanded (with viral peptide pools) by the ViraFEST assay ahead of sequencing. Following a roughly ten-day culture, CD4+ T cells were purified. Among the vaccine recipients, none had a prior SARS-CoV-2 infection, and nucleocapsid antibodies were negative. A density of about 1.8 million PBMC per well was used; these cells were cultured with roughly 10 IU/ml IL-2 and about 9.4 ug/ml peptides. The authors exchanged half the medium for IL-2 medium on days 3 and 7. Generated by immunoSEQ multiplex PCR, the TCRdb table keeps only in-frame clones and is missing some. The sample lists tens of thousands of clones, roughly three quarters occurring once.

The receptor was derived from a human donor who received a COVID-19 vaccine. The chain is built from TRBV10-1 and TRBJ1-1; no clear D. This material consisted of CD4+ T cells from PBMCs cultured with HCoV-NL63 spike peptides, taken before COVID-19 vaccination. The CDR3 reads CASSEDGFPEAFF. The CDR3 DNA is TGCGCCAGCAGTGAGGATGGTTTCCCTGAAGCTTTCTTT.